Below are 32 T cell receptor beta chains sequenced from a single sample in a study of cytomegalovirus exposure and HLA in healthy donors. In the PCR, 60 Vbeta and 13 Jbeta primers were used. This table comes from immunoSEQ multiplex PCR, and its TCRdb copy is limited to in-frame clones, with some not included. The table records 90,000 to 140,000 clones, about 69% of them present only once. Sequenced: PBMCs. All receptors come from a man between 35 and 55 years old in good health and CMV-seronegative.

The chain employs TRBV18 and TRBJ2-1; TRBD2 aligns across 11 bases. V lost 6 bases, J lost 5 bases, and 6 bases stayed unmatched. The germline CDR1 and CDR2 sequences are KGHSH and LQKENI. This CDR3 is built from 15 residues. In DNA form, the CDR3 reads TGTGCCAGCTCTCAGACTAGCGGGACGAACAATGAGCAGTTCTTC. Its protein product is CASSQTSGTNNEQFF.

This sequence joins TRBV5-1 and TRBJ2-2; a possible D gene is TRBD2 (5 bases). The V end was cut by 5 bases, the J end by 2 bases, with 13 bases between. This CDR3 spans 15 amino acids. CDR1 is SGHRS and CDR2 is YFSETQ in the germline V gene. CDR3: CASRSGDFNTGELFF. CDR3 nucleotide sequence: TGCGCCAGCAGAAGCGGCGACTTTAACACCGGGGAGCTGTTTTTT.

A single count supports this clone. The rearrangement joins TRBV18 to TRBJ1-5; D gene ambiguous. Deletions cut 3 bases from V and 2 bases from J, with 11 bases between. This CDR3 contains 15 residues. Germline V gene lookup returns CDR1 KGHSH and CDR2 LQKENI. This CDR3 reads CASSPPGMGNQPQHF. DNA of the CDR3: TGTGCCAGCTCACCCCCGGGTATGGGCAATCAGCCCCAGCATTTT.

In its sample, this clone was seen a few times. The genes are TRBV6-5 and TRBJ2-7, with TRBD2 matching 11 bases. The trim removed 2 bases at V and 7 bases at J, leaving 7 bases unmatched. The CDR3 has 15 amino acids. The germline gives CDR1 MNHEY, CDR2 SVGAGI. The CDR3 sequence is CASSYIASGRREQYF. Written as DNA, the CDR3 is TGTGCCAGCAGTTACATCGCTAGCGGGAGGCGAGAGCAGTACTTC.

This chain links TRBV6-1 with TRBJ1-3; tentatively, D is TRBD1 (5 bases). Germline V lookup: CDR1 MNHNS, CDR2 SASEGT. With 1 base removed from V and 3 bases from J, the gap between germline ends came to 7 bases. The CDR3 covers 14 residues. The CDR3 here is CASSEGRGGNTIYF. Written as DNA, the CDR3 is TGTGCCAGCAGTGAAGGAAGGGGTGGAAACACCATATATTTT.

The chain employs TRBV18 and TRBJ1-2, with 9 positions matching TRBD1. The germline CDR1 and CDR2 sequences are KGHSH and LQKENI. Trimming removed 4 bases from V and 7 bases from J; junction bases left unmatched: 7. The CDR3 spans 14 residues. The CDR3 loop reads CASSRGQGQGGYTF. In nucleotides, the CDR3 is TGTGCCAGCTCACGTGGACAGGGGCAAGGTGGCTACACCTTC.

The gene calls are TRBV7-2 and TRBJ2-7, with 11 nucleotides matching TRBD2. In germline, CDR1 is SGHTA, CDR2 FQGNSA. After removal of 5 bases from V and 1 base from J, the junction contained 4 bases not matched to a gene. The CDR3 runs to 15 residues. The CDR3 sequence: CASSNRLAGSYEQYF. The CDR3 DNA sequence: TGTGCCAGCAGCAACCGACTAGCGGGGTCCTACGAGCAGTACTTC.

Regarding this clone: Germline is not matched at one junction end, which may reflect a read error. The chain uses TRBV7-9 and TRBJ2-7; possible D gene TRBD1, 6 bases. The germline V gene encodes CDR1 SEHNR and CDR2 FQNEAQ (reference sequence). There are 16 residues in the CDR3. The CDR3 DNA follows: TGTTCCAGCAGCTCTAGCAAACAGGGATGGGGCTACGAGCAGTACTTC. Its translation is CSSSSSKQGWGYEQYF.

The chain joins TRBV7-2 to TRBJ1-2; tentatively, D is TRBD1 (6 bases). Germline values: CDR1 SGHTA, CDR2 FQGNSA. The CDR3 is 16 amino acids. Trimming took off 1 base at V and 0 bases at J, with 12 bases between the two ends. In nucleotides, the CDR3 is TGTGCCAGCAGCTTAGAAACAGGGAAAGCTAACTATGGCTACACCTTC. Protein sequence: CASSLETGKANYGYTF. The complete variable domain, with remaining parts taken from reference TRBV7-2 and TRBJ1-2, reads GAGVSQSPSNKVTEKGKDVELRCDPISGHTALYWYRQSLGQGLEFLIYFQGNSAPDKSGLPSDRFSAERTGGSVSTLTIQRTQQEDSAVYLCASSLETGKANYGYTFGSGTRLTVV.

This clone came up once. The rearrangement joins TRBV28 to TRBJ2-7, with D perhaps matching TRBD1 (5 bases). CDR3 size: 16 residues. The germline V gene encodes CDR1 MDHEN and CDR2 SYDVKM. V lost 2 bases and J 0 bases, leaving 14 bases between the germline ends. The CDR3 is CASSLTYRTRSYEQYF. In DNA, the CDR3 is TGTGCCAGCAGTTTAACGTACAGGACCCGCTCCTACGAGCAGTACTTC.

The V and J genes are TRBV7-9 and TRBJ2-2; D is uncertain. Germline V gene sequence: CDR1 SEHNR, CDR2 FQNEAQ (reference sequence). Trimming pared 7 bases from V and 0 bases from J, leaving 6 bases between. CDR3 length: 13 residues. The CDR3 region is CASTHTNTGELFF. In DNA form, the CDR3 reads TGTGCCAGCACCCACACGAACACCGGGGAGCTGTTTTTT.

The V and J genes are TRBV18 and TRBJ1-1; 7 nucleotides agree with TRBD1. With V trimmed by 3 bases and J by 6 bases, 7 bases remained unmatched. CDR1 and CDR2 from the germline V gene are KGHSH and LQKENI. The CDR3 is 14 residues long. CDR3 DNA: TGTGCCAGCTCACCCGACAGGGTATACCCTGAAGCTTTCTTT. This encodes CASSPDRVYPEAFF.

This clone was found a few times. The chain combines TRBV19 with TRBJ2-7, with unresolved D. The CDR3 spans 11 residues. Germline CDR1 reads LNHDA; CDR2 reads SQIVND (reference sequence). The V end was cut by 3 bases, the J end by 7 bases, with 7 bases between. CDR3 amino acids: CASSIGAEQYF. CDR3 sequence (DNA): TGTGCCAGTAGTATCGGAGCGGAGCAGTACTTC. Complete variable domain (other parts from reference TRBV19 and TRBJ2-7): DGGITQSPKYLFRKEGQNVTLSCEQNLNHDAMYWYRQDPGQGLRLIYYSQIVNDFQKGDIAEGYSVSREKKESFPLTVTSAQKNPTAFYLCASSIGAEQYFGPGTRLTVT.

This chain connects TRBV30 to TRBJ1-6, with D uncertain. The CDR3 runs to 16 residues. The V gene's germline CDR1 is GTSNPN and CDR2 SVGIG (reference sequence). V dropped 4 bases and J dropped 7 bases, with 20 bases sitting between them. This chain's CDR3 is CAWTSTPSLKNSPLHF. In DNA form, the CDR3 reads TGTGCCTGGACCTCTACCCCGTCTCTGAAGAATTCACCCCTCCACTTT.

This clone was counted a few times. The chain recombines TRBV6-4 with TRBJ2-3; weak D call: TRBD1 (6 bases). V dropped 0 bases and J dropped 2 bases, with 12 bases sitting between them. This CDR3 has 16 amino acids. The germline gives CDR1 MRHNA, CDR2 SNTAGT. The DNA of the CDR3 is TGTGCCAGCAGTGACTCGACACAGGGCCACACAGATACGCAGTATTTT. This sequence encodes CASSDSTQGHTDTQYF.

V and J are TRBV18 and TRBJ1-5; tentatively, D is TRBD1 (6 bases). Germline loops: CDR1 KGHSH, CDR2 LQKENI. The CDR3 is 15 amino acids. V lost 5 bases and J 2 bases, leaving 13 bases between the germline ends. The CDR3: CASSKGGLGNQPQHF. Here the CDR3 DNA reads TGTGCCAGCTCAAAAGGGGGATTGGGCAATCAGCCCCAGCATTTT. The whole variable domain, filled in from reference TRBV18 and TRBJ1-5, reads NAGVMQNPRHLVRRRGQEARLRCSPMKGHSHVYWYRQLPEEGLKFMVYLQKENIIDESGMPKERFSAEFPKEGPSILRIQQVVRGDSAAYFCASSKGGLGNQPQHFGDGTRLSIL.

This chain connects TRBV19 to TRBJ2-3; 8 bases are shared with TRBD2. The CDR3 totals 16 residues. The germline V gene encodes CDR1 LNHDA and CDR2 SQIVND (reference sequence). The V segment lost 5 bases and the J segment 3 bases; nucleotides outside the gene matches: 10. The CDR3 DNA reads TGTGCCAGTAGTTCAAGCGGGAGTAGGAGGACAGATACGCAGTATTTT. Translating it yields CASSSSGSRRTDTQYF.

The V and J genes are TRBV11-2 and TRBJ2-2; the D is unclear. Germline V CDR1 and CDR2: SGHAT, FQNNGV. Trimming removed 0 bases from V and 4 bases from J, with 9 bases in between. The CDR3 runs 15 residues. CDR3 amino acids: CASSLEPGSTGELFF. For the CDR3, the DNA is TGTGCCAGCAGCTTAGAACCAGGATCCACCGGGGAGCTGTTTTTT.

This clone was detected once. The J gene is TRBJ2-3, the V gene TRBV27, with D possibly TRBD1 on 6 matching bases. This CDR3 has 15 residues. Looked up from germline, CDR1 is MNHEY and CDR2 is SMNVEV (reference sequence). Trimming removed 9 bases at V and 4 bases at J, with 20 bases between. The CDR3 loop is CASSTGFVASDTQYF. The DNA of the CDR3 is TGTGCCAGTAGTACAGGGTTTGTGGCTTCAGATACGCAGTATTTT.

V gene TRBV15 combines with J gene TRBJ2-5; the D gene is possibly TRBD2 (6 bases). Trimming pared 3 bases from V and 2 bases from J, leaving 16 bases between. Germline lookup yields CDR1 LNHNV and CDR2 YYDKDF (reference sequence). The CDR3 contains 16 residues. The CDR3 nucleotides are TGTGCCACCAGCAGCACTAGCCCTTTCAGGCAAGAGACCCAGTACTTC. This sequence encodes CATSSTSPFRQETQYF.

This clone has only a few counts. Because the CDR3's place on the DNA is in doubt, the DNA is left out and the CDR3 is given as listed by TCRdb. V and J are TRBV30 and TRBJ2-1; the table's D call, TRBD2, was not checked against the DNA. The CDR3 is 13 amino acids in total, end residues counted. CDR1 is GTSNPN and CDR2 is SVGIG in the germline V gene (reference sequence). The CDR3 spells CAWSVVGSGSLFF.

V usage is TRBV11-2 and J usage is TRBJ2-7, with 12 bases identical to TRBD1. The germline V gene encodes CDR1 SGHAT and CDR2 FQNNGV. Trimming cost V 5 bases and J 4 bases; bases outside gene matches: 12. CDR3 length equals 17 residues. Here the CDR3 reads CASSAGRGQGASYEQYF. In DNA form, the CDR3 reads TGTGCCAGCAGCGCCGGGAGGGGACAGGGGGCGTCTTACGAGCAGTACTTC. Full variable domain (outside the CDR3, taken from reference TRBV11-2 and TRBJ2-7): EAGVAQSPRYKIIEKRQSVAFWCNPISGHATLYWYQQILGQGPKLLIQFQNNGVVDDSQLPKDRFSAERLKGVDSTLKIQPAKLEDSAVYLCASSAGRGQGASYEQYFGPGTRLTVT.

The chain carries TRBV7-2 and TRBJ2-6, with TRBD1 identical over 9 bases. The trim removed 5 bases at V and 2 bases at J, leaving 4 bases unmatched. CDR1 and CDR2 (germline): SGHTA, FQGNSA. The CDR3 runs to 16 residues. The CDR3 here is CASSPRQGAGANVLTF. The CDR3 coding sequence is TGTGCCAGCAGCCCCCGACAGGGGGCTGGGGCCAACGTCCTGACTTTC.

This clone was counted a few times. The chain joins TRBV6-5 to TRBJ2-2; D might be TRBD2 (5 bases). The CDR3 extends over 15 amino acids. CDR1 is MNHEY and CDR2 is SVGAGI in the germline V gene. With 2 bases removed from V and 5 bases from J, the gap between germline ends came to 12 bases. CDR3 loop: CASSYGLGGTGELFF. The CDR3 bases are TGTGCCAGCAGTTACGGACTTGGTGGTACCGGGGAGCTGTTTTTT.

The chain combines TRBV6-6 with TRBJ2-1; 11 nucleotides align to TRBD2. This CDR3 region has 16 residues. Germline CDR1 MNHNY, CDR2 SVGAGI (reference sequence). V lost 0 bases to trimming and J lost 12 bases; unmatched junction nucleotides: 10. The CDR3 DNA reads TGTGCCAGCAGTTACTCGAGTGAGACTAGCGGGACTGCGCAGTTCTTC. It yields the protein CASSYSSETSGTAQFF.

Points on this clone: Other nucleotide sequences from this sample produce the same CDR3. The V call is TRBV5-1, the J call TRBJ2-5; D perhaps matches TRBD2 (5 bases). The ends were cut back, 0 bases at V and 4 bases at J, with 7 bases in the middle. The V gene's germline CDR1 is SGHRS and CDR2 YFSETQ. The CDR3 has 13 residues. The CDR3 protein is CASSLGGRETQYF. In DNA, the CDR3 is TGCGCCAGCAGCTTGGGAGGGAGAGAGACCCAGTACTTC.

The CDR3 coding sequence is TGCGCCAGCAGCCCGAGACAGTTCACTAATCAGCCCCAGCATTTT. Translation gives CASSPRQFTNQPQHF. The V and J genes are TRBV4-1 and TRBJ1-5; a weak D match, TRBD1 (5 bases). The germline V gene has CDR1 MGHRA and CDR2 YSYEKL. The CDR3 is 15 amino acids. V lost 4 bases, J lost 4 bases, and 14 bases lay in between.

This chain links TRBV5-1 with TRBJ1-4; perhaps TRBD1 as D (6 bases). CDR1 is SGHRS and CDR2 is YFSETQ in the germline V gene. The V end lost 5 bases, the J end lost 8 bases, and 16 bases lay between the germline ends. The length of the CDR3 is 14 residues. CDR3: CASRGLTGREKLFF. In DNA form, the CDR3 reads TGCGCCAGCAGGGGGTTGACAGGTAGAGAAAAACTGTTTTTT.

The chain is built from TRBV7-8 and TRBJ1-4; 9 bases line up with TRBD1. With 6 bases clipped from V and 8 bases from J, the junction kept 7 bases outside the gene matches. From germline, CDR1 is SGHVS and CDR2 FQNEAQ. This CDR3 spans 14 amino acids. The DNA for the CDR3 is TGTGCCAGCAGTCACAGGGGGCGGGAGGAAAAACTGTTTTTT. It yields the protein CASSHRGREEKLFF.

J is TRBJ1-6 and V is TRBV28; D possibly corresponds to TRBD1 (5 bases). The CDR3 is 17 residues long. Germline V gives CDR1 MDHEN, CDR2 SYDVKM. Trimming left V 7 bases short and J 0 bases short, with 16 bases between. The CDR3 DNA is TGTGCCAGCACTCTCGGACACCCGAGCTCCTATAATTCACCCCTCCACTTT. Translation: CASTLGHPSSYNSPLHF.

CDR3 protein: CASSQQGFSTEAFF. The CDR3 bases are TGTGCCAGCAGCCAACAGGGTTTCAGCACTGAAGCTTTCTTT. The genes are TRBV7-9 and TRBJ1-1; tentative D call: TRBD1 (6 bases). Germline V gene lookup returns CDR1 SEHNR and CDR2 FQNEAQ (reference sequence). Deletions cut 5 bases from V and 4 bases from J, with 14 bases between. This CDR3 region has 14 residues.

V is TRBV29-1 and J is TRBJ2-5, with TRBD1 matching over 10 bases. Germline V lookup: CDR1 SQVTM, CDR2 ANQGSEA. Trimming took 7 bases from V and 4 from J; bases not matched to a gene: 6. This CDR3 comprises 13 residues. The CDR3 bases are TGCAGCGCCCTACGGACAGGGGGAGAGACCCAGTACTTC. This sequence encodes CSALRTGGETQYF.